This T cell receptor beta chain was recorded in a study of radiation and T cells in renal cell carcinoma. Study at large: Nephrectomy followed 15 Gy stereotactic body radiation by 4 weeks.

Germline lookup yields CDR1 SGDLS and CDR2 YYNGEE. The V and J ends lost 4 bases and 2 bases respectively, with 15 bases between them. The CDR3 extends over 16 amino acids. As to time point: baseline pretreatment blood. The treatment was: 15 Gy SBRT to primary tumor, nephrectomy 4 weeks later. Radiation-treated patients gave blood at baseline, week 2 and week 4. The tumor was a clear cell renal cell carcinoma. Study observations and caveats: Without pretreatment biopsies, baseline tumor clonotype presence was undetermined.

This clone has a single count. Its specificity is not known. Produced via immunoSEQ multiplex PCR; TCRdb's table is partial and in-frame only. This sample has about 140,000 clones, with over 80% found just once. Material: blood, obtained from a patient whose treatment included radiotherapy and nephrectomy. This sequence originates from a woman between 50 and 59 years old with renal cell carcinoma. The rearrangement links TRBV9 to TRBJ2-2, with a tentative D call TRBD2 (5 bases). The CDR3, as DNA: TGTGCCAGCAGCCCACATTGGACTCCCAACACCGGGGAGCTGTTTTTT. This codes for CASSPHWTPNTGELFF.